This T cell receptor (beta chain) derives from a study of blood T cell repertoires in COVID-19. Study at large: Samples of COVID-19 (acute and convalescent) were obtained from the United States, Italy and Spain.

The V gene end was trimmed by 4 bases and the J gene end by 4 bases; junction bases not matched to a gene: 7. The germline CDR1 and CDR2 sequences are MNHNS and SASEGT. The CDR3 loop spans 16 amino acids. Measured with immunoSEQ multiplex PCR; TCRdb has only the in-frame clones, and not every one. The sample lists around 64,000 clones, over 75% occurring once. The clonotype was recovered from a man between 50 and 59 years old with active COVID-19. The chain recombines TRBV6-1 with TRBJ1-6, with 7 bases identical to TRBD1. Sequenced sample: peripheral blood. CDR3 amino acids: CASSGGGQVYNSPLHF. The CDR3, as DNA: TGTGCCAGCAGTGGGGGCGGACAGGTTTATAATTCACCCCTCCACTTT.